This T cell receptor beta chain was found in a study of blood T cell repertoires in COVID-19 (dated by TCRdb to 2018 to 2021). Regarding the study in general: Samples covering the acute and convalescent phases of COVID-19 were provided by collaborators in the United States, Italy and Spain. The sample metadata nearly always contained a de-identified subject ID, COVID-19 status, age in years and sex. The samples were drawn from two sources: the first 160 participants of the ongoing ImmuneRACE study, and 1,000 to 1,500 subjects contributed by 6 global collaborators. Deeply sampled blood TCRbeta repertoires from subjects exposed to, actively infected with, or recovered from COVID-19 were included in the dataset. The repertoires were made available in a free public database intended to serve as a resource for research on the immune response to SARS-CoV-2. Where available, HLA class I and class II types were obtained from metadata supplied by the sample provider rather than from assay-based typing. The prospective study material was composed of cDNA or gDNA derived from T cells, B-cell-depleted T cells, or PBMCs.

Overall study outcomes, separate from this receptor: The quantity of clinical and demographic metadata differed by source and by participant and was supplied without curation.

Of note for this clone: No cognate antigen has been identified for it. Qualities for individual bases were not recorded, and no much larger clone is one base off.

V and J are truncated by 3 bases and 6 bases respectively, leaving an intervening sequence of 15 bases. Inclusive of the bounding cysteine and phenylalanine, the CDR3 is 15 residues long. Only the CDR3 region is kept as DNA, spanning 45 bases read in frame from base 1. In the germline V gene, CDR1 corresponds to SNHLY and CDR2 to FYNNEI. In Seattle, one collaborating source enrolled patients while the infection was active and tracked those patients longitudinally over the course of disease. The collaborating institutions used their own protocols to collect whole blood in K2EDTA tubes. Collaborator samples were shipped for TCRbeta analysis as frozen whole blood, isolated PBMCs, or DNA extracted from either sample type. TCRbeta CDR3 regions were amplified from genomic DNA by means of the immunoSEQ Assay, a bias-controlled multiplex PCR. In the authors' own workflow: Within the assay, amplification of reference gene primers was used to estimate how many nucleated cells each sample contained. To quantify the absolute abundance of each unique TCRbeta CDR3 rearrangement, sequence reads were collapsed and filtered. Productive Simpson clonality was computed per sample as the square root of Simpson's diversity index over productive rearrangements. Entries here come from immuneACCESS through TCRdb and include only in-frame sequences with V and J called. Some clones fail to appear in such tables; in the studies checked, an unresolved V gene covers under half of the shortfall, and the cause of the remainder is unknown. V and J calls and clone size come straight from that table; D and trimming were deduced from the DNA. This sample comprises about 97,000 clones, almost 90% of them detected only once. The top ten clones comprise approximately 2% of the sample.

The sample consisted of peripheral blood. The V gene is TRBV2 and the J gene is TRBJ1-5; the D gene is possibly TRBD1, with 5 bases matching. The origin of this receptor is a man aged 45-60 years with COVID-19, enrolled during active disease. Here is the DNA: TGTGCCAGCAGTGATCGGGGGGGAAGGGTTCAGCCCCAGCATTTT. This codes for CASSDRGGRVQPQHF.